Below are 14 T cell receptor beta chains sequenced from a single sample in a study of T cells in Graves' hyperthyroidism and ophthalmopathy. The source material, RNA transcripts, was used to amplify TCR beta CDR3 regions. Initially, a first-round RT-PCR of the TCR CDR3 employed the HTBI primer set. TCRdb analysed the multiplex PCR reads with MiXCR anew, one entry per CDR3 protein. The sample yields roughly 360,000 distinct CDR3 sequences, 13% seen once. Sequenced: blood. The origin of the receptors is a man aged 30 to 45 with Graves' hyperthyroidism that later progressed to Graves' ophthalmopathy.

This clonotype was detected many times. This chain connects TRBV6-1 to TRBJ1-1; D gene ambiguous. Germline CDR1 reads MNHNS; CDR2 reads SASEGT. The CDR3 is 15 amino acids. V was clipped by 5 bases and J by 1 base, with 14 bases between them. The CDR3 DNA reads TGTGCCAGCAGTTTAAACACTAACAAGAACACTGAAGCTTTCTTT. It specifies CASSLNTNKNTEAFF.

V gene TRBV6-1 combines with J gene TRBJ2-1; D call uncertain. There are 15 residues in the CDR3. The germline V and J ends were trimmed by 2 bases and 2 bases, with 10 bases remaining between them. CDR1 and CDR2 (germline): MNHNS, SASEGT. In nucleotides, the CDR3 is TGTGCCAGCAGTGAAACCGGAAGACCCTACAATGAGCAGTTCTTC. Its translation: CASSETGRPYNEQFF.

The chain is built from TRBV7-3 and TRBJ2-3; 13 bases align to TRBD2. Trimming cost V 4 bases and J 3 bases; bases outside gene matches: 4. From germline, CDR1 is SGHTA and CDR2 FQGTGA. This CDR3 has 16 residues. The CDR3 sequence: CASSSMGLAGTDTQYF. The CDR3 DNA reads TGTGCCAGCAGCTCCATGGGACTAGCGGGAACAGATACGCAGTATTTT. Drawing the rest from reference TRBV7-3 and TRBJ2-3, the complete variable domain is GAGVSQTPSNKVTEKGKYVELRCDPISGHTALYWYRQSLGQGPEFLIYFQGTGAADDSGLPNDRFFAVRPEGSVSTLKIQRTERGDSAVYLCASSSMGLAGTDTQYFGPGTRLTVL.

The chain employs TRBV3-1 and TRBJ2-7, with 7 positions matching TRBD1. The V segment lost 0 bases and the J segment 5 bases; nucleotides outside the gene matches: 10. Germline lookup yields CDR1 LGHDT and CDR2 YNNKEL (reference sequence). This CDR3 comprises 16 residues. The DNA for the CDR3 is TGTGCCAGCAGCCAAGACGGGGCCAGGGGGACCGACGAGCAGTACTTC. This codes for CASSQDGARGTDEQYF.

The V and J genes are TRBV28 and TRBJ1-1, with unresolved D. CDR1 is MDHEN and CDR2 is SYDVKM in the germline V gene. Trimming pared 5 bases from V and 4 bases from J, leaving 14 bases between. This CDR3 is built from 14 residues. CDR3 DNA: TGTGCCAGCAGTCCCCTAGTGTCAGGCACTGAAGCTTTCTTT. This sequence encodes CASSPLVSGTEAFF.

This rearrangement joins TRBV3-1 to TRBJ2-3; 13 bases are a match to TRBD2. Germline CDR1 and CDR2: LGHDT and YNNKEL (reference sequence). There are 16 residues in the CDR3. The V gene end was trimmed by 6 bases and the J gene end by 1 base; junction bases not matched to a gene: 4. CDR3 protein: CASSYGTSGGTDTQYF. In DNA, the CDR3 is TGTGCCAGCAGTTACGGGACTAGCGGGGGCACAGATACGCAGTATTTT.

There are many counts of this clonotype. The chain links TRBV7-8 to TRBJ1-2; D is possibly TRBD1 (6 bases). The germline CDR1 and CDR2 sequences are SGHVS and FQNEAQ. Between the trimmed V and J ends, which lost 2 bases and 4 bases, there was a span of 14 bases. The CDR3 is made up of 15 amino acids. Here the CDR3 DNA reads TGTGCCAGCAGCTTAAGGCTTTCAGGGGTCTATGGCTACACCTTC. This gives the protein CASSLRLSGVYGYTF. Full variable domain (rest looked up from reference TRBV7-8 and TRBJ1-2): GAGVSQSPRYKVAKRGQDVALRCDPISGHVSLFWYQQALGQGPEFLTYFQNEAQLDKSGLPSDRFFAERPEGSVSTLKIQRTQQEDSAVYLCASSLRLSGVYGYTFGSGTRLTVV.

The rearrangement uses TRBV6-5 and TRBJ2-1; no reliable D call. The CDR3 totals 14 residues. Germline CDR1 reads MNHEY; CDR2 reads SVGAGI. Trimming removed 0 bases at V and 6 bases at J, with 9 bases between. The CDR3 DNA reads TGTGCCAGCAGTTACTCCTTTAGCCGCAATGAGCAGTTCTTC. This codes for CASSYSFSRNEQFF.

The chain is built from TRBV9 and TRBJ1-6, with 10 nucleotides matching TRBD1. The V gene's germline CDR1 is SGDLS and CDR2 YYNGEE. The CDR3 length is 15 residues. Losses at the gene ends were 4 bases for V and 11 bases for J; bases not matched to a gene: 9. The CDR3 DNA reads TGTGCCAGCAGCATCCAGGGACAGGGGCACGCACCCCTCCACTTT. This sequence encodes CASSIQGQGHAPLHF.

The chain uses TRBV19 and TRBJ2-7; TRBD1 might be the D (6 bases). The CDR3 length is 12 residues. The germline V gene encodes CDR1 LNHDA and CDR2 SQIVND (reference sequence). Trimming removed 8 bases from V and 1 base from J, with 9 bases in between. CDR3 DNA: TGTGCCAGTGGGGGACATTCCTACGAGCAGTACTTC. Translation: CASGGHSYEQYF.

The V gene is TRBV6-2 or TRBV6-3, the J gene TRBJ1-6, with D perhaps matching TRBD1 (5 bases). Germline V gene lookup returns CDR1 MNHEY and CDR2 SVGEGT. The CDR3 length is 14 residues. V lost 7 bases, J lost 7 bases, and 14 bases lay in between. This CDR3 is CASKQGSKNSPLHF. The CDR3 nucleotides read TGTGCCAGCAAGCAGGGTTCGAAAAATTCACCCCTCCACTTT.

J is TRBJ2-1 and V is TRBV7-6, with D possibly being TRBD2 (5 bases). V lost 7 bases and J lost 2, with 15 bases in between. This CDR3 has 15 residues. Per the germline V gene, CDR1 is SGHVS and CDR2 is FNYEAQ. The DNA for the CDR3 is TGTGCCAGCACCCAGAGGGTTGTCCCCTACAATGAGCAGTTCTTC. The encoded protein is CASTQRVVPYNEQFF.

This clonotype occurred a few times. The chain couples TRBV20-1 to TRBJ2-3; a possible D gene is TRBD1 (6 bases). In germline, CDR1 is DFQATT, CDR2 SNEGSKA (reference sequence). The germline V and J ends were trimmed by 1 base and 1 base, with 18 bases remaining between them. The CDR3 totals 17 residues. The CDR3 spells CSARARDRGLGTDTQYF. CDR3 DNA: TGCAGTGCTAGAGCTCGGGATAGGGGGTTGGGCACAGATACGCAGTATTTT.

This clonotype has at least ten counts. The CDR3 loop reads CASSLAEGGPATQYF. The CDR3 DNA follows: TGCGCCAGCAGCTTGGCCGAGGGGGGCCCCGCGACCCAGTACTTC. The gene calls are TRBV5-1 and TRBJ2-5; tentatively, D is TRBD1 or TRBD2 (6 bases each). This CDR3 spans 15 amino acids. V dropped 0 bases and J dropped 7 bases, with 16 bases sitting between them. Per the germline V gene, CDR1 is SGHRS and CDR2 is YFSETQ.